This TCR beta chain was identified during a study of T cell repertoires in cytomegalovirus infection. TCRdb called the reads again in MiXCR, with one record for every CDR3 protein. The sample holds about 400,000 distinct CDR3 sequences; approximately 18% are singletons and the top ten take 7.5% to 9.5%. General study points: CMV-specific HLA-C-restricted TCR beta clonotypes dominated the ex vivo response.

There are 14 residues in the CDR3. Germline V gene data show CDR1 as WSHSY and CDR2 as SAAADI. The ends were cut back, 3 bases at V and 8 bases at J, with 14 bases in the middle. Remarks on this clonotype: Its target is unknown.

The specimen was PBMCs. The sequence was obtained from a human donor in good health (CMV status not recorded). Some clones in this sample may be carry-over from other donors' samples. The J gene is TRBJ1-3, the V gene TRBV10-2; possibly TRBD1 for D (6 bases). The CDR3 nucleotides read TGCGCCAGCAGTGATCCAGCCGCAGGGGACACCATATATTTT. This encodes CASSDPAAGDTIYF.